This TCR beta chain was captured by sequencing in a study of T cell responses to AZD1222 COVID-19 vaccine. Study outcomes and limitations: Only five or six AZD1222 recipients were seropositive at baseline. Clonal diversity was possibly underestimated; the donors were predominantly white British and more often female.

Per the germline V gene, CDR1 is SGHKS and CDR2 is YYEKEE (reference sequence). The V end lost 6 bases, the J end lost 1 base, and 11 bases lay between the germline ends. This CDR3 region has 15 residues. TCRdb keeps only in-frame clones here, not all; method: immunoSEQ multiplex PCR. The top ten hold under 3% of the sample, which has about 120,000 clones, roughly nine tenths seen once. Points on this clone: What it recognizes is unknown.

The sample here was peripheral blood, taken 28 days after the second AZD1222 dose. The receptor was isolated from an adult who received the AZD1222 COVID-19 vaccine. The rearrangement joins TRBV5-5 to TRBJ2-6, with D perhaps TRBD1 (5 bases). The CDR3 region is CASTMTASGANVLTF. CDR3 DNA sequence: TGTGCCAGCACTATGACAGCGTCTGGGGCCAACGTCCTGACTTTC.